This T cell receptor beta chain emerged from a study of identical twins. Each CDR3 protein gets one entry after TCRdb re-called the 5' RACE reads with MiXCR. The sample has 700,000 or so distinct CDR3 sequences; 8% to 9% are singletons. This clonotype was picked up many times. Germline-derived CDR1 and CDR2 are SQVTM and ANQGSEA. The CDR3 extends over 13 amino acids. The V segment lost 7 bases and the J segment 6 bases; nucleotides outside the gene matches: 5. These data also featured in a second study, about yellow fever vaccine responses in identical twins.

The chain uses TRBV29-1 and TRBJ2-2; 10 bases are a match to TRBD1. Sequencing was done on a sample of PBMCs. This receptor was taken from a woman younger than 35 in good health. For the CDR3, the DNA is TGCAGCGCGACAGGGGGCGATTCCGGGGAGCTGTTTTTT. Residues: CSATGGDSGELFF.